The T cell receptor beta chain described here comes from a study of identical twins' blood T cells. Study findings and constraints: Shared CDR3 clonotype counts tracked mainly the product of cloneset sizes.

TCRdb redid the calling of the 5' RACE reads with MiXCR, one entry per CDR3 protein. The data contain roughly 340,000 distinct CDR3 sequences, about 28% of them singletons. A note on this clonotype: Antigen: not known. Just one base apart from a much larger clone, this may be a read error.

CDR3 length equals 13 residues. Trimming removed 11 bases from V and 0 bases from J, with 13 bases in between. Germline values: CDR1 ENHRY, CDR2 SYGVKD. Sequenced material: PBMCs. The gene calls are TRBV10-3 and TRBJ1-1; D is undetermined. The sequence came from a woman aged 18 to 49 in good health. The DNA of the CDR3 is TGTGCCGTCGTGGAGGGCATGAACACTGAAGCTTTCTTT. Translation: CAVVEGMNTEAFF.